The TCR beta chain described here comes from a study of CD8 T cells in Susac syndrome. Random hexamers served to reverse transcribe roughly 0.5 to 1 ug RNA. By means of immunoSEQ multiplex PCR, TCR beta CDR3 spanning 54 Vbeta and 13 Jbeta underwent amplification. MiXCR was run by TCRdb on the immunoSEQ multiplex PCR reads, yielding one entry per CDR3 protein. The sample records tens of thousands of distinct CDR3 sequences, over 85% being singletons. CDR3 length: 13 amino acids. Trimming took 8 bases from V and 6 from J; bases not matched to a gene: 6. In blood CD8+ and CD4+ T cells, TCR beta underwent sequencing. Included as multiple sclerosis controls were treatment-naive patients who had stable or active relapsing-remitting disease. TEMRA cells were FACS-enriched, unlike CD8+ and CD4+ T cells, which were negatively isolated.

The chain links TRBV23-1 to TRBJ1-4, with 7 bases lining up with TRBD1. TRBV23-1 is an open reading frame whose function is uncertain. This clonotype was sampled from a human donor with multiple sclerosis. Sequenced material: CD8+ T cells from PBMCs. CDR3 sequence (DNA): TGCGCCAGCGGACCGGGACAGTATGAAAAACTGTTTTTT. Translating gives CASGPGQYEKLFF.